This is a list of T cell receptor beta chains from one sample in a study of blood T cell repertoires in COVID-19. Only in-frame clones appear in the TCRdb table, and some are missing; sequencing was by immunoSEQ multiplex PCR. The sample has about 410,000 clones; 75% to 90% are singletons. Sequenced material: peripheral blood. The receptors stem from a woman aged 25 to 45 with active or convalescent COVID-19. The CDR3 runs from the conserved cysteine through the conserved F or W. The order of the fields is J gene, clone size, V gene, D gene, CDR3 DNA, CDR3 protein. The D gene is left open where the match is weak. Rows give clone size only sometimes, using once, few, many, or a class for an expanded clone.

>TRBJ1-2|.|TRBV29-1|TRBD1
TGCAGCGTTGAAGAAATGACAGGGGGTGGCTATGGCTACACCTTC
CSVEEMTGGGYGYTF
>TRBJ2-2|.|TRBV15|.
TGTGCCACCAGTCTCGCGGACAGGAACACCGGGGAGCTGTTTTTT
CATSLADRNTGELFF
>TRBJ1-1|.|TRBV19|.
TGTGCCAGTATTCGACGGAGCCTGAACACTGAAGCTTTCTTT
CASIRRSLNTEAFF
>TRBJ2-5|.|TRBV5-1|TRBD2
TGCGCCAGCAGCTTGGAACGACTAGCGGGGTTGCTTGAGACCCAGTACTTC
CASSLERLAGLLETQYF
>TRBJ1-5|.|TRBV5-5|.
TGTGCCAGCAGCCCACACGACGACTATCAGCCCCAGCATTTT
CASSPHDDYQPQHF
>TRBJ1-3|.|TRBV19|TRBD1
TGTGCCAGTAGAGGAGGGGGCCCTGGAAACACCATATATTTT
CASRGGGPGNTIYF
>TRBJ2-7|.|TRBV14|TRBD2
TGTGCCAGCAGCCCGACTAGCGGGAATATGCCCTACGAGCAGTACTTC
CASSPTSGNMPYEQYF
>TRBJ1-1|.|TRBV10-2|TRBD1
TGCGCCAGCACCGGGACAGAGGACCCGAACACTGAAGCTTTCTTT
CASTGTEDPNTEAFF
>TRBJ2-1|few|TRBV5-6|.
TGTGCCAGCAGCTACGGTAGTCCCTCCTACAATGAGCAGTTCTTC
CASSYGSPSYNEQFF
>TRBJ2-4|.|TRBV6-5|.
TGTGCCAGCAGGCCGCAGGGAGGCATTCAGTACTTC
CASRPQGGIQYF
>TRBJ1-2|medium-sized|TRBV7-8|.
TGTGCCAGCAGCTTAGGGCAGAACTATGGCTACACCTTC
CASSLGQNYGYTF
>TRBJ2-1|.|TRBV5-1|TRBD2
TGCGCCAGCGGACTAGCGGGGTTCTCCTACAATGAGCAGTTCTTC
CASGLAGFSYNEQFF
>TRBJ2-1|.|TRBV27|TRBD2
TGTGCCAGCAGTTCGGGACTAGCGGGAGTGGGTGAGCAGTTCTTC
CASSSGLAGVGEQFF
>TRBJ1-2|once|TRBV5-1|TRBD1
TGCGCCAGCAGCCCGACAGGGGGCTATGGCTACACCTTC
CASSPTGGYGYTF
>TRBJ2-6|.|TRBV4-1|TRBD2
TGCGCCAGCAGCCAAGAAGAGCTAGCGGGAGGGATCTCTGGGGCCAACGTCCTGACTTTC
CASSQEELAGGISGANVLTF
>TRBJ2-5|.|TRBV19|TRBD1
TGTGCCAGTAACCCCGGGACAGGTAGGGGAGAGACCCAGTACTTC
CASNPGTGRGETQYF
>TRBJ1-1|.|TRBV18|.
TGTGCCAGCTCACCACAGGAGATTAACACTGAAGCTTTCTTT
CASSPQEINTEAFF
>TRBJ1-1|.|TRBV12-3/TRBV12-4|.
TGTGCCACCTACCCGGGGGGGAACACTGAAGCTTTCTTT
CATYPGGNTEAFF
>TRBJ1-3|.|TRBV19|TRBD1
TGTGCCAGTCGACAGGGGTCCGCTGGAAACACCATATATTTT
CASRQGSAGNTIYF
>TRBJ1-3|.|TRBV2|.
TGTGCCAGAGAGGAGACAGAGACTGGAAACACCATATATTTT
CAREETETGNTIYF
>TRBJ1-2|.|TRBV5-1|.
TGCGCCAGCAGCGGAGGGGCTGTTGGCTACACCTTC
CASSGGAVGYTF
>TRBJ1-2|few|TRBV27|.
TGTGCCAGCAGTACTACACGGATGAACTATGGCTACACCTTC
CASSTTRMNYGYTF
>TRBJ1-3|.|TRBV4-2|TRBD1
TGTGCCAGCAGCCAGGGACAGGGGGTGACAACCTCTGGAAACACCATATATTTT
CASSQGQGVTTSGNTIYF
>TRBJ2-2|.|TRBV29-1|.
TGCAGCGCCGAGCTATCTGGGGAGCTGTTTTTT
CSAELSGELFF
>TRBJ2-7|.|TRBV15|.
TGTGCCACCAGCAGAGATACAGGAGATCCGTACGAGCAGTACTTC
CATSRDTGDPYEQYF
>TRBJ1-1|.|TRBV19|.
TGTGCCAGTAGTAAGTTCAGGCGGAACACTGAAGCTTTCTTT
CASSKFRRNTEAFF
>TRBJ1-2|.|TRBV19|.
TGTGCCAGTAGTCCCGACCGCAGTTCTAGGCACACCTTC
CASSPDRSSRHTF
>TRBJ2-1|.|TRBV12-3/TRBV12-4|.
TGTGCCAGCACCCAGCGCGATGAGCAGTTCTTC
CASTQRDEQFF
>TRBJ2-7|.|TRBV5-1|TRBD1
TGCGCCAGCAGCCCCAGGGACAGACCCGAGCAGTACTTC
CASSPRDRPEQYF